A selection of T cell receptor beta chains follows, all from one sample in a study of T cell responses to AZD1222 COVID-19 vaccine. Libraries were prepared by immunoSEQ multiplex PCR; TCRdb keeps only in-frame clonotypes and omits some of them. Counted here are about 100,000 clones, around 94% occurring once; the ten biggest clones make up about 2.2%. The sequencing here drew on peripheral blood, taken on day 0 of AZD1222 vaccination. These TCRs come from an adult in good health. The conserved cysteine and the conserved F or W are not part of the CDR3 here. The size field is filled for only some rows; it gives once, few, many or a size class.

J gene: TRBJ2-3; V gene: TRBV28; clone size: -; CDR3 protein: ASSSPLDGGRADTQY
J gene: TRBJ2-7; V gene: TRBV6-5; clone size: -; CDR3 protein: ASTRIAGGYEQY
J gene: TRBJ2-1; V gene: TRBV28; clone size: -; CDR3 protein: ASRSGQGVNEQF
J gene: TRBJ2-3; V gene: TRBV28; clone size: -; CDR3 protein: ASSLVASGSTDTQY
J gene: TRBJ2-5; V gene: TRBV24-1; clone size: -; CDR3 protein: ATSRGGFGRQGVGETQY
J gene: TRBJ1-5; V gene: TRBV6-4; clone size: -; CDR3 protein: ASSPDGGDSNQPQH
J gene: TRBJ1-2; V gene: TRBV12-5; clone size: -; CDR3 protein: ASGLGRGYGYT
J gene: TRBJ1-4; V gene: TRBV6-2/TRBV6-3; clone size: -; CDR3 protein: ASSYGTLQRVF
J gene: TRBJ1-2; V gene: TRBV11-3; clone size: -; CDR3 protein: ASSLWWSGTANYGYT
J gene: TRBJ1-2; V gene: TRBV15; clone size: -; CDR3 protein: ATSTVLGYGYT
J gene: TRBJ1-2; V gene: TRBV19; clone size: -; CDR3 protein: ASSNVGQGLYGYT
J gene: TRBJ2-1; V gene: TRBV18; clone size: -; CDR3 protein: ASSPQASGVSYNEQF
J gene: TRBJ1-2; V gene: TRBV3-1/TRBV3-2; clone size: -; CDR3 protein: ASSQDVSGANYGYT
J gene: TRBJ1-1; V gene: TRBV27; clone size: -; CDR3 protein: ATSGAGYDTEAF
J gene: TRBJ1-2; V gene: TRBV6-1; clone size: once; CDR3 protein: ASSEIEGAYGYT
J gene: TRBJ2-3; V gene: TRBV5-1; clone size: -; CDR3 protein: ASSLGGGRTDTQY
J gene: TRBJ1-1; V gene: TRBV5-4; clone size: -; CDR3 protein: ASSGQGNTEAF
J gene: TRBJ1-2; V gene: TRBV7-2; clone size: -; CDR3 protein: ASSLSLPSVLGGNYGYT
J gene: TRBJ2-1; V gene: TRBV4-1; clone size: -; CDR3 protein: ASSSPPLSGTWVDEQF
J gene: TRBJ1-2; V gene: TRBV4-3; clone size: -; CDR3 protein: ASSQASSLDRYT
J gene: TRBJ1-1; V gene: TRBV6-5; clone size: -; CDR3 protein: ASRRDRGPNTEAF
J gene: TRBJ1-4; V gene: TRBV10-2; clone size: few; CDR3 protein: ASSESWAAQNEKLF
J gene: TRBJ1-2; V gene: TRBV28; clone size: few; CDR3 protein: ASSYRGPGGYT
J gene: TRBJ2-1; V gene: TRBV4-2; clone size: -; CDR3 protein: ASSQSLNLAGGHSSEQF
J gene: TRBJ1-3; V gene: TRBV7-9; clone size: -; CDR3 protein: ASKASGNTIY
J gene: TRBJ1-2; V gene: TRBV15; clone size: -; CDR3 protein: ATSRQGAGDYGYT
J gene: TRBJ1-1; V gene: TRBV28; clone size: -; CDR3 protein: ASSPFGQGVHTEAF
J gene: TRBJ2-6; V gene: TRBV10-3; clone size: -; CDR3 protein: AISELTGGQYGANVLT
J gene: TRBJ2-1; V gene: TRBV7-9; clone size: -; CDR3 protein: ASSPSHGASPYNEQF
J gene: TRBJ2-5; V gene: TRBV3-1/TRBV3-2; clone size: -; CDR3 protein: ASSQTGLLRETQY
J gene: TRBJ2-1; V gene: TRBV3-1/TRBV3-2; clone size: -; CDR3 protein: ASSLWDNEQF
J gene: TRBJ1-1; V gene: TRBV30; clone size: -; CDR3 protein: AWSIQGFTEAF
J gene: TRBJ1-2; V gene: TRBV6-4; clone size: -; CDR3 protein: ASRRSSSQANYGYT
J gene: TRBJ2-1; V gene: TRBV28; clone size: -; CDR3 protein: ASTRGPGTSVEQF
J gene: TRBJ1-6; V gene: TRBV6-4; clone size: -; CDR3 protein: ASRARQEVDPPYRPLH
J gene: TRBJ1-5; V gene: TRBV27; clone size: -; CDR3 protein: ASRPTGGSNQPQH
J gene: TRBJ1-2; V gene: TRBV5-1; clone size: once; CDR3 protein: ASRLQDGLSGYT
J gene: TRBJ2-5; V gene: TRBV6-1; clone size: -; CDR3 protein: ASSGGTGPTTGETQY
J gene: TRBJ2-7; V gene: TRBV30; clone size: -; CDR3 protein: AWSVGQEWEQY
J gene: TRBJ2-2; V gene: TRBV15; clone size: -; CDR3 protein: ATGLAGGLTGGELF
J gene: TRBJ1-2; V gene: TRBV7-2; clone size: -; CDR3 protein: ASSRGGGLYGYT
J gene: TRBJ1-1; V gene: TRBV11-3; clone size: -; CDR3 protein: ASSLGGNTEAF
J gene: TRBJ2-3; V gene: TRBV4-3; clone size: -; CDR3 protein: ASSQNRGYRTQY
J gene: TRBJ1-6; V gene: TRBV30; clone size: -; CDR3 protein: AWTGVNNSPLH
J gene: TRBJ1-1; V gene: TRBV19; clone size: -; CDR3 protein: ASSNSDTGKWGAF
J gene: TRBJ2-7; V gene: TRBV6-1; clone size: -; CDR3 protein: ASSRLAGGGYEQY